This T cell receptor beta chain was recovered during a study of blood T cell repertoires in COVID-19. The overall study: The cDNA or gDNA used as material had been derived from T cells, B-cell-depleted T cells, or PBMCs.

V shed 4 bases and J 2 bases; nucleotides not matched to a gene: 6. CDR3 length: 16 residues. From germline, CDR1 is SGDLS and CDR2 YYNGEE. Sequencing used immunoSEQ multiplex PCR; TCRdb keeps in-frame clones, though not all of them. The repertoire consists of fewer than 500,000 clones, with about nine tenths occurring once and the leading ten covering 1.4%. Sequenced input: peripheral blood. The V call is TRBV9, the J call TRBJ1-2; TRBD1 matches 12 bases. The origin of this receptor is a woman in her thirties with active or convalescent COVID-19. The CDR3 is CASSLGQGASNYGYTF. DNA of the CDR3: TGTGCCAGCAGCCTGGGACAGGGGGCCTCAAACTATGGCTACACCTTC.